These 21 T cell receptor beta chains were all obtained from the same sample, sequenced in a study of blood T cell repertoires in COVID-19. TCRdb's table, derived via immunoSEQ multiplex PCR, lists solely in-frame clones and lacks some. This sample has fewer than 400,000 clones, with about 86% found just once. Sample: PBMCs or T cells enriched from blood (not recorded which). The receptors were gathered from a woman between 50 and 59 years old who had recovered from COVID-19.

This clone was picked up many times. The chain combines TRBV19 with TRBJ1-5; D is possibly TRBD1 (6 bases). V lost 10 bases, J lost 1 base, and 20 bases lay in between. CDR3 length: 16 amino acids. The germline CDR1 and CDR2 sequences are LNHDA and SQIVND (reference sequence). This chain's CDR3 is CATNGGARRSNQPQHF. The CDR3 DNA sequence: TGTGCCACCAACGGGGGGGCGAGACGGAGCAATCAGCCCCAGCATTTT. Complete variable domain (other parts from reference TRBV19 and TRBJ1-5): DGGITQSPKYLFRKEGQNVTLSCEQNLNHDAMYWYRQDPGQGLRLIYYSQIVNDFQKGDIAEGYSVSREKKESFPLTVTSAQKNPTAFYLCATNGGARRSNQPQHFGDGTRLSIL.

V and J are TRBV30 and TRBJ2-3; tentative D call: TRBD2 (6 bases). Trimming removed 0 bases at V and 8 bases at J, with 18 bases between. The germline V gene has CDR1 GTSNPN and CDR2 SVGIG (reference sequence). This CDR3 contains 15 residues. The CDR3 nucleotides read TGTGCCTGGAGTGTAGGACTAACGGGCATGGGTACGCAGTATTTT. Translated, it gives CAWSVGLTGMGTQYF.

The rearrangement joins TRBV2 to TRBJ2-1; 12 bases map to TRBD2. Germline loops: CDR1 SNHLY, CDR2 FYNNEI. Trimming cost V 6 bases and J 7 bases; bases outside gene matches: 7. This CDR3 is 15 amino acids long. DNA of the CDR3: TGTGCCAGCAGCTCACTAGCGGGGGGTCGGAATGAGCAGTTCTTC. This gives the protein CASSSLAGGRNEQFF.

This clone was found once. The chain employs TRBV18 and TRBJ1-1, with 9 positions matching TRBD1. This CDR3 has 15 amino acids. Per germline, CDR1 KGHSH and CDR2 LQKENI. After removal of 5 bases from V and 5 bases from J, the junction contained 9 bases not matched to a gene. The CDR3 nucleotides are TGTGCCAGCTCAACTACGGGACAGGGTTCTACTGAAGCTTTCTTT. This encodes CASSTTGQGSTEAFF.

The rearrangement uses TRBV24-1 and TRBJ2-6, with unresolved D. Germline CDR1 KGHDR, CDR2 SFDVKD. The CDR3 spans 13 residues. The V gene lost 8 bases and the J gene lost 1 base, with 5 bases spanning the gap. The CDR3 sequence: CATMASGANVLTF. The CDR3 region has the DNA TGTGCCACCATGGCTTCTGGGGCCAACGTCCTGACTTTC.

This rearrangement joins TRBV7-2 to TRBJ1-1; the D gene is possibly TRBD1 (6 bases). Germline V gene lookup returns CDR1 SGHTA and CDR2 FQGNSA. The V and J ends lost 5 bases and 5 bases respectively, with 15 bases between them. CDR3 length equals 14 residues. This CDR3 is CASSLGDIGTEAFF. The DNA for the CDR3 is TGTGCCAGCAGCCTCGGGGACATAGGTACTGAAGCTTTCTTT.

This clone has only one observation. The CDR3 DNA is TGTGCCAGCAGGGAACAGGGGACCTCGTTTAATTCACCCCTCCACTTT. Its translation: CASREQGTSFNSPLHF. The chain couples TRBV2 to TRBJ1-6; 7 nucleotides line up with TRBD1. The germline V gene has CDR1 SNHLY and CDR2 FYNNEI. The CDR3 extends over 16 amino acids. J lost 6 bases, V lost 6 bases, and 11 bases had no gene match.

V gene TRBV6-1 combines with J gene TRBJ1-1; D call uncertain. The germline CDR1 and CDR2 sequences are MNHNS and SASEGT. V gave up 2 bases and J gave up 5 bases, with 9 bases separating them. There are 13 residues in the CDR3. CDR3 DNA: TGTGCCAGCAGTGAACCGGGAAGAACTGAAGCTTTCTTT. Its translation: CASSEPGRTEAFF.

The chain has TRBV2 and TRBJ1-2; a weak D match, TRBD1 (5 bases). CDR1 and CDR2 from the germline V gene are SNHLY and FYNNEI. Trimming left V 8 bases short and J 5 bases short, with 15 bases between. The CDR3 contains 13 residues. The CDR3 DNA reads TGTGCCAGCGCCGGGGGGTCGAGGTATGGCTACACCTTC. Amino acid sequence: CASAGGSRYGYTF. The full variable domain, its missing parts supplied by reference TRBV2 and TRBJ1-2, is EPEVTQTPSHQVTQMGQEVILRCVPISNHLYFYWYRQILGQKVEFLVSFYNNEISEKSEIFDDQFSVERPDGSNFTLKIRSTKLEDSAMYFCASAGGSRYGYTFGSGTRLTVV.

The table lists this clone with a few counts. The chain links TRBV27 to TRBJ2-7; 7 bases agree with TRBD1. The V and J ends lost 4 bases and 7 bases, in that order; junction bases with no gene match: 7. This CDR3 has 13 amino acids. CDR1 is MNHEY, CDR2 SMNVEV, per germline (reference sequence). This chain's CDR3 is CASSSLDREEQYF. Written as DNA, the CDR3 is TGTGCCAGCAGTTCCCTCGACAGGGAGGAGCAGTACTTC.

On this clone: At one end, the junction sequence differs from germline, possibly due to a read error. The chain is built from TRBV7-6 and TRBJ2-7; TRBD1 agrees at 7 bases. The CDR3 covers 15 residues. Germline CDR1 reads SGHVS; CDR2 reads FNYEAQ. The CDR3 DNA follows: TGTGCCAGCAGATTAGAACAGGGGCCAGGCTACGAGCAGTACTTC. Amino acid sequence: CASRLEQGPGYEQYF.

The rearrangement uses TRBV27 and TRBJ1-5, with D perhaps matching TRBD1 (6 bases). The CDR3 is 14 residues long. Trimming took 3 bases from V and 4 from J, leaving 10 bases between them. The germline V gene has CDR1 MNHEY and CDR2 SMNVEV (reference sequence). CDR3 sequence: CASSLGGQNQPQHF. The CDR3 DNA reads TGTGCCAGCAGTTTGGGGGGGCAGAATCAGCCCCAGCATTTT.

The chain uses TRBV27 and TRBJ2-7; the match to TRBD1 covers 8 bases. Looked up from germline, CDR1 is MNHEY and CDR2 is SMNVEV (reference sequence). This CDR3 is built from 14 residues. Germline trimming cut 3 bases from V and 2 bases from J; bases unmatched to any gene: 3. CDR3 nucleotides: TGTGCCAGCAGTTTGTGGGGACAGGCCTACGAGCAGTACTTC. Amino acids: CASSLWGQAYEQYF.

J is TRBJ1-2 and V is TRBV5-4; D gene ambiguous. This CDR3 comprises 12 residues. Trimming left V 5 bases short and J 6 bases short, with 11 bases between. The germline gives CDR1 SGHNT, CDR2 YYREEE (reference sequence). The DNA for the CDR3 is TGTGCCAGCAGACCGACCCAGGATGGCTACACCTTC. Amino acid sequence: CASRPTQDGYTF.

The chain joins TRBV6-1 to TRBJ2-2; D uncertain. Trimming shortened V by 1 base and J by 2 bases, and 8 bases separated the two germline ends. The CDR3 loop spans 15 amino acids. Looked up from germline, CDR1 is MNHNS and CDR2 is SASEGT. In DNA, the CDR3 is TGTGCCAGCAGTGAAGGTCAGACTAACACCGGGGAGCTGTTTTTT. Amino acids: CASSEGQTNTGELFF.

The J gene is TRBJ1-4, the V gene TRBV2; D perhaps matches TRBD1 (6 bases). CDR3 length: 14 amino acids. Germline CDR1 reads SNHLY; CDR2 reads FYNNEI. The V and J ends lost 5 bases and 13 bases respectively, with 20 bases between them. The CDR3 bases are TGTGCCAGCAGTACGACAGGTACCCTCGGCGGACTGTTTTTT. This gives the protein CASSTTGTLGGLFF.

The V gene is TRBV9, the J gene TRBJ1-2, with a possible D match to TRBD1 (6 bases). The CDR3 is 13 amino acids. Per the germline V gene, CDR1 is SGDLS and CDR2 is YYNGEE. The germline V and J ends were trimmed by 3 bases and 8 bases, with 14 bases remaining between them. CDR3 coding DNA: TGTGCCAGCAGCGCAGAACAGGGTGGGGGCTACACCTTC. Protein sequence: CASSAEQGGGYTF.

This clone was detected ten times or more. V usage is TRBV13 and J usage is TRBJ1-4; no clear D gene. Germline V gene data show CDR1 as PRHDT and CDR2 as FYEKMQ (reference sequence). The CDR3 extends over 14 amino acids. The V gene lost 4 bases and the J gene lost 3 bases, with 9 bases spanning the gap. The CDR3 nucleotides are TGTGCCAGCAGCTCCCGGGGATCTAATGAAAAACTGTTTTTT. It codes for CASSSRGSNEKLFF.

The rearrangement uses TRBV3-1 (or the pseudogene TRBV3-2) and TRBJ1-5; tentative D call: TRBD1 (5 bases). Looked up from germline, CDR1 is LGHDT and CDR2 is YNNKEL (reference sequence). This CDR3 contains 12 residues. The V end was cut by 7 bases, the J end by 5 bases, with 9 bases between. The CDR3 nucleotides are TGTGCCAGCAATCAGGGTGATCAGCCCCAGCATTTT. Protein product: CASNQGDQPQHF.

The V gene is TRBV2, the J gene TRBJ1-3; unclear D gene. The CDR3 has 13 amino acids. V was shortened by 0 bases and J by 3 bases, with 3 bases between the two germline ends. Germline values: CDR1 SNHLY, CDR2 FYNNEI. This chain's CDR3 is CASSEASGNTIYF. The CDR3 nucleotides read TGTGCCAGCAGTGAAGCCAGTGGAAACACCATATATTTT.

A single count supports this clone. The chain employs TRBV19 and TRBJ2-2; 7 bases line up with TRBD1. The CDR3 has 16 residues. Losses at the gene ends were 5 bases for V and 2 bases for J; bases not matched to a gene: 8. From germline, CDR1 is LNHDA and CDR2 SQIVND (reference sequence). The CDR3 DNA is TGTGCCAGTAGTCCCGGGACAGCCCAAAACACCGGGGAGCTGTTTTTT. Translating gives CASSPGTAQNTGELFF.